The sequence of this T cell receptor beta chain was determined in a study of blood T cell repertoires in COVID-19. The method was immunoSEQ multiplex PCR; TCRdb's version includes in-frame clones alone and lacks a portion of them. The sample lists about 68,000 clones; 70% to 90% were seen once. The CDR3 runs to 15 residues. Germline V CDR1 and CDR2: MNHEY, SVGAGI. V was pared by 2 bases and J by 10 bases, with 9 bases of the junction left unmatched. The genes are TRBV6-5 and TRBJ1-4; 8 nucleotides align to TRBD1. Sequenced sample: peripheral blood. This clonotype was sampled from a man between 50 and 59 years old with acute or convalescent COVID-19. The CDR3 coding sequence is TGTGCCAGCAGTTACACTCCAGGGGGCGAAGGAAAACTGTTTTTT. This gives the protein CASSYTPGGEGKLFF.